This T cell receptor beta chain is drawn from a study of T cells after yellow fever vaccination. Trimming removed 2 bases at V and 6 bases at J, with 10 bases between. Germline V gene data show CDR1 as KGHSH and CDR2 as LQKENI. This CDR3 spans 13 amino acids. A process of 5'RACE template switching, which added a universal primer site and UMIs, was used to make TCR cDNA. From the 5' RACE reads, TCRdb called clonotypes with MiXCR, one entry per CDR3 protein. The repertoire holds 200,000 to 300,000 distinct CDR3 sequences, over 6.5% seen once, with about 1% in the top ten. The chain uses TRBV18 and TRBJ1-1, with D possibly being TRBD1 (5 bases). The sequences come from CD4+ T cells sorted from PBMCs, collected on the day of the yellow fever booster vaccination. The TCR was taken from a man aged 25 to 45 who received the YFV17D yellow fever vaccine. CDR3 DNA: TGTGCCAGCTCACCAGGGCAGGGCGCTGAAGCTTTCTTT. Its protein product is CASSPGQGAEAFF. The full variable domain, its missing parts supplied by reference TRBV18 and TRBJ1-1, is NAGVMQNPRHLVRRRGQEARLRCSPMKGHSHVYWYRQLPEEGLKFMVYLQKENIIDESGMPKERFSAEFPKEGPSILRIQQVVRGDSAAYFCASSPGQGAEAFFGQGTRLTVV.